This T cell receptor beta chain stems from a study of blood T cells in healthy people across ages. As regards this clonotype: Its antigen is still unknown.

Overall study results and limits: A conclusive naive versus antigen-experienced comparison was prevented by the unsorted PBMCs.

Together with a sample-barcoded 5' primer, a J-beta primer mix was included in a second PCR lasting about 6 to 12 cycles. Researchers report that a template-switch adaptor with 12 random nucleotides tagged each cDNA molecule. TCRdb re-derived calls from the 5' RACE reads in MiXCR, one entry per CDR3 protein. Among about 1,000,000 distinct CDR3 sequences listed, more than 40% were seen once. V lost 6 bases, J lost 3 bases, and 9 bases lay in between. The CDR3 extends over 12 amino acids. Per the germline V gene, CDR1 is MNHEY and CDR2 is SVGEGT. This clonotype was obtained from an older woman in good health. The sequenced sample was blood. The gene calls are TRBV6-2 or TRBV6-3 and TRBJ2-7, with unresolved D. The CDR3 reads CASRTQSYEQYF. CDR3 nucleotide sequence: TGTGCCAGCAGGACTCAGAGCTACGAGCAGTACTTC.